This T cell receptor (beta chain) comes out of a study of OX40 agonist ivuxolimab in advanced cancers. TCRdb keeps only in-frame clones here, not all; method: immunoSEQ multiplex PCR. The table shows approximately 60,000 clones, with 84% occurring only once. Patients were excluded for autoimmune disease history or systemic immunosuppression. This clone came up once. The V gene's germline CDR1 is MDHEN and CDR2 SYDVKM. The junction had 9 bases not matched to a gene; V was cut back by 8 bases and J by 6 bases. The CDR3 is 13 amino acids. V gene TRBV28 combines with J gene TRBJ1-2; TRBD1 aligns across 7 bases. The sequenced sample was CD4+ or CD8+ T cells sorted from blood, obtained in a trial of the OX40 agonist ivuxolimab. This sequence originates from an adult with an advanced solid tumor such as melanoma, head and neck, liver or kidney cancer. The CDR3 DNA reads TGTGCCAGCCAAAGACAGGGTAGTCATGGCTACACCTTC. It codes for CASQRQGSHGYTF.